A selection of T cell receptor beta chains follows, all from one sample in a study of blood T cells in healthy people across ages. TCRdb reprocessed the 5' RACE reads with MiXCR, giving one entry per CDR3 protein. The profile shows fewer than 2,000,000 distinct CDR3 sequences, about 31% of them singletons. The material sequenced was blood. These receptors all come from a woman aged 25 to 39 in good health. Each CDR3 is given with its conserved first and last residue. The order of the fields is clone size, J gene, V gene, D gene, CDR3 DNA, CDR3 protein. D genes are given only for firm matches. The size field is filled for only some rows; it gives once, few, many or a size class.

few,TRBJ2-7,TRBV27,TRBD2,TGTGCCAGCAGTTTATCTCTGACTAGCGGGAGCAACGAGCAGTACTTC,CASSLSLTSGSNEQYF
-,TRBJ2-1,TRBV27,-,TGTGCCCCCTTACGGCCGAATCTTTCAACCCAGTTCTTC,CAPLRPNLSTQFF
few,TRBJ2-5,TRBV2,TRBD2,TGTGCCAGCAGTGTAACTAGCGGGAGACTCCAAGAGACCCAGTACTTC,CASSVTSGRLQETQYF
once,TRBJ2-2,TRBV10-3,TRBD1,TGTGCCATCACTCGGGACAGGGGATGGACCGGGGAGCTGTTTTTT,CAITRDRGWTGELFF
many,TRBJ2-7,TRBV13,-,TGTGCCAGCACCCATGGGGCTTCCGAGCAGTACTTC,CASTHGASEQYF
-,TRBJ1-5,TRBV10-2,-,TGCGCCAGCGGCACCTCAGAGAGACAGCATTTT,CASGTSERQHF
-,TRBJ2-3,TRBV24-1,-,TGTGCCACCAGTGATGCCCGAGCGAGCGGAACAGATACGCAGTATTTT,CATSDARASGTDTQYF
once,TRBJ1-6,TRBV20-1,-,TGCAGTGCCCGGAGGGGTAATGATAATTCACCCCTCCACTTT,CSARRGNDNSPLHF
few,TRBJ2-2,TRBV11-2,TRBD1,TGTGCCAGCAGCTTAGATATGGACAGGGGGCTCTCCGGGGAGCTGTTTTTT,CASSLDMDRGLSGELFF
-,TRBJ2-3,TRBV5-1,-,TGCGCCAGCAGCCTAGGACTTTCTTTCACAGATACGCAGTATTTT,CASSLGLSFTDTQYF
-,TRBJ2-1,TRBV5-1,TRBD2,TGCGCCAGCAGCTTGGGGGCTAGCGGTGGCTGGGGGCAGTTCTTC,CASSLGASGGWGQFF
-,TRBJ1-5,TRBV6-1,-,TGCGCCAGCAGCGATACGACTTTAATTAGCAATCAGCCCCAGCATTTT,CASSDTTLISNQPQHF
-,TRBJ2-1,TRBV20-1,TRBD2,TGCAGTGCTAGCTATGCTCCGGGACTAGCGGGGGGGCTGACCTACAATGAGCAGTTCTTC,CSASYAPGLAGGLTYNEQFF
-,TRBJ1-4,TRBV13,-,TGTGCCAGCAGCTTAGCTTCGGGACAATACGCAACTAATGAAAAACTGTTTTTT,CASSLASGQYATNEKLFF
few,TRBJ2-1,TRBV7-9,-,TGTGCCAGCAGCGTATCCGACTTCCCCGAAGGGTCCTACAATGAGCAGTTCTTC,CASSVSDFPEGSYNEQFF
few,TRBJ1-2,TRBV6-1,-,TGTGCCAGCAGGGACCTTTCGCGGGGCTACACCTTC,CASRDLSRGYTF
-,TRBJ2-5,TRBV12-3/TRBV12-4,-,TGTACCAGCAGTTTTGGGGGGAGAGGAGTAAAAGAGACCCAGTACTTC,CTSSFGGRGVKETQYF
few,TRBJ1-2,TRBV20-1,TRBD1,TGCAGTGCTAGAGATACAGGACAGGCGTCCTATGGCTACACCTTC,CSARDTGQASYGYTF
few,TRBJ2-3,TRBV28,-,TGTGCCAGCAGTTCCCACGTTGAGGGATTATATAGCACAGATACGCAGTATTTT,CASSSHVEGLYSTDTQYF
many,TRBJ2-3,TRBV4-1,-,TGCGCCAGCAGCCAAGATCCGACGAGAGATACGCAGTATTTT,CASSQDPTRDTQYF
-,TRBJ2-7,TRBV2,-,TGTGCCAGCAGTCTGGGACAAGAAACCTACGAGCAGTACTTC,CASSLGQETYEQYF
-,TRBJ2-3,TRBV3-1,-,TGTGCCAGCAGCCAAAACCCGTCCTCTACGCAGTATTTT,CASSQNPSSTQYF
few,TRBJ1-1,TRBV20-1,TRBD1,TGCAGTGCTCCCTTCGGGACAGGGGGTCTCGACACTGAAGCTTTCTTT,CSAPFGTGGLDTEAFF
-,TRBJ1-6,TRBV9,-,TGTGCCAGCAGCGTAGCTACAAATTCACCCCTCCACTTT,CASSVATNSPLHF
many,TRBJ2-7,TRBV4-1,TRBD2,TGCGCCAGCAGCCAAGGCAGGACTAGCGGGCGGAGCTCCTACGAGCAGTACTTC,CASSQGRTSGRSSYEQYF
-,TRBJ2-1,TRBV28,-,TGTGCCAGCAGCCTAGGGGGGAAGAAGGTCTACGGCAATGAGCAGTTCTTC,CASSLGGKKVYGNEQFF
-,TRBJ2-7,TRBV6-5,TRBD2,TGTGCCAGCAGTTACTCTGTGGCGGGAGGGCCCCACGAGCAGTACTTC,CASSYSVAGGPHEQYF
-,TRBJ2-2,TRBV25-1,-,TGTGCCAGCAGTGAATACGGACGGACGAACACCGGGGAGCTGTTTTTT,CASSEYGRTNTGELFF
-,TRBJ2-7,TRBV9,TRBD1,TGTGCCAGCAGCGAGGACAGGGCGGGGGAGCAGTACTTC,CASSEDRAGEQYF
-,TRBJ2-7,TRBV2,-,TGTGCCAGCCAGGTGGTCGGGGTCCGGCACGAGCAGTACTTC,CASQVVGVRHEQYF
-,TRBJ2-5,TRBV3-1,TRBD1,TGTGCCAGCAGCCAAGAATACAGGGGGAAGGCCCAGTACTTC,CASSQEYRGKAQYF